These T cell receptor beta chains were read from a single sample in a study of identical twins. TCRdb processed the 5' RACE reads anew with MiXCR; each CDR3 protein has one entry. The sample consists of 1.5 million to 2 million distinct CDR3 sequences, about 31% of them appearing once. The sample was cord blood. These receptors originate from a newborn girl in good health. Each CDR3 is given with its conserved first and last residue. The order of the fields is CDR3 length, J gene, V gene, D gene, clone size, CDR3 DNA, CDR3 protein. D genes are given only for firm matches. Expanded clones are given a class, and other clones once, few, many or no size at all.

16,TRBJ1-5,TRBV6-5,TRBD1,NA,TGTGCCAGCAGTTACTCCGGCGGGACAGGGATTCAGCCCCAGCATTTT,CASSYSGGTGIQPQHF
14,TRBJ2-1,TRBV14,NA,few,TGTGCCAGCAGCCCGGAGACAGCCCGCAATGAGCAGTTCTTC,CASSPETARNEQFF
15,TRBJ2-7,TRBV4-1,TRBD1,NA,TGCGCCAGCAGCCACAAGTGGGGACAGACCTACGAGCAGTACTTC,CASSHKWGQTYEQYF
15,TRBJ2-1,TRBV12-3/TRBV12-4,TRBD2,NA,TGTGCCAGCAGTTTAAGGAGCGGGGAATACAATGAGCAGTTCTTC,CASSLRSGEYNEQFF
16,TRBJ2-1,TRBV3-1,NA,few,TGTGCCAGCAGCCAAGAGGGGGGCTATACCTACAATGAGCAGTTCTTC,CASSQEGGYTYNEQFF
11,TRBJ1-1,TRBV4-1,NA,many,TGCGCCAGCAGCCAGACTTCTGAAGCTTTCTTT,CASSQTSEAFF
15,TRBJ2-1,TRBV7-2,NA,many,TGTGCCAGCAGCTTTATGACCAGGTCCTACAATGAGCAGTTCTTC,CASSFMTRSYNEQFF
16,TRBJ2-1,TRBV4-1,NA,NA,TGCGCCAGCCGGGGCCCAGGATCAAGCTCCTACAATGAGCAGTTCTTC,CASRGPGSSSYNEQFF
15,TRBJ2-5,TRBV20-1,NA,once,TGCAGTGCCCCCGAAAGGGGGGGCCCCTACAATGAGCAGTACTTC,CSAPERGGPYNEQYF
13,TRBJ1-1,TRBV3-1,TRBD1,NA,TGTGCCAGCAGCCCCCACAGGGGCACTGAAGCTTTCTTT,CASSPHRGTEAFF
17,TRBJ2-4,TRBV4-1,TRBD2,NA,TGCGCCAGCAGCCAAGAAACGGGAGGGAGGGCCAAAAACATTCAGTACTTC,CASSQETGGRAKNIQYF
15,TRBJ1-2,TRBV4-1,NA,NA,TGCGCCAGCAGCCAAGATGGGGCAGGGGACTATGGCTACACCTTC,CASSQDGAGDYGYTF
17,TRBJ2-1,TRBV4-1,NA,NA,TGCGCCAGCAGCCAGGGTAGGGGTGGGGCCACCTACAATGAGCAGTTCTTC,CASSQGRGGATYNEQFF
17,TRBJ2-3,TRBV6-5,TRBD1,many,TGTGCCAGCAGTTACTCACGAGGACAGGGAGCAACAGATACGCAGTATTTT,CASSYSRGQGATDTQYF
13,TRBJ2-7,TRBV12-3/TRBV12-4,TRBD2,once,TGTGCCAGCAGCCCCGGGACTAGCGCGGGGGGGTACTTC,CASSPGTSAGGYF
16,TRBJ2-5,TRBV4-1,NA,NA,TGCGCCAGCAGCCAAGAAGGGACGGCTAGCCTAGAGACCCAGTACTTC,CASSQEGTASLETQYF
16,TRBJ2-5,TRBV27,TRBD2,NA,TGTGCCAGCAGTTCGGGACTAGCGGGAGTTAGGGGGACCCAGTACTTC,CASSSGLAGVRGTQYF
15,TRBJ2-3,TRBV20-1,TRBD2,NA,TGCAGTGCTAGATGGCTAGCGGGGTACACAGATACGCAGTATTTT,CSARWLAGYTDTQYF
17,TRBJ2-3,TRBV18,TRBD2,NA,TGTGCCAGCTCACCACTAGGATCGCTAGCGGGGTCAGATACGCAGTATTTT,CASSPLGSLAGSDTQYF
13,TRBJ2-3,TRBV29-1,NA,NA,TGCAGCGTTAAGAACCGATCCACAGATACGCAGTATTTT,CSVKNRSTDTQYF
14,TRBJ2-7,TRBV2,NA,NA,TGTGCCAGCAGTGAACTTGCCAAGCCCTACGAGCAGTACTTC,CASSELAKPYEQYF
13,TRBJ1-5,TRBV19,NA,NA,TGTGCCAGTAGATCACGGAGCAATCAGCCCCAGCATTTT,CASRSRSNQPQHF
15,TRBJ1-2,TRBV7-2,NA,NA,TGTGCCAGCAGCCCCCGGACGGCCCTTAACTATGGCTACACCTTC,CASSPRTALNYGYTF
11,TRBJ2-1,TRBV2,NA,few,TGTGCCAGCGACTACCGTAATGAGCAGTTCTTC,CASDYRNEQFF
14,TRBJ1-2,TRBV28,NA,few,TGTGCCAGCAGTTTAGATCGGGGACGACGGGGCTACACCTTC,CASSLDRGRRGYTF
15,TRBJ1-5,TRBV7-2,NA,NA,TGTGCCAGCAGCTTAGCCAGGGGTCGTAATCAGCCCCAGCATTTT,CASSLARGRNQPQHF
16,TRBJ2-7,TRBV7-2,NA,many,TGTGCCAGCAGCTTTACTCCAGGATCCGACCGATACGAGCAGTACTTC,CASSFTPGSDRYEQYF
17,TRBJ1-1,TRBV21-1,NA,few,TGTGCCAGCAGCAAAGAGCTCCAGGGGGCGCGAGACACTGAAGCTTTCTTT,CASSKELQGARDTEAFF
16,TRBJ2-1,TRBV6-5,TRBD2,NA,TGTGCCAGCAGTTACCCCGGGACTAGGGCTAAGAATGAGCAGTTCTTC,CASSYPGTRAKNEQFF
16,TRBJ1-6,TRBV28,NA,NA,TGTGCCAGCAGTGGACGGGGCCGGGTATATAATTCACCCCTCCACTTT,CASSGRGRVYNSPLHF
15,TRBJ2-1,TRBV7-9,TRBD1,NA,TGTGCCAGCAGCTTAGCCCGGACAGGGTACAATGAGCACTTTTTC,CASSLARTGYNEHFF